The rows below give T cell receptor beta chains drawn from one sample of a study of blood T cells in healthy people across ages. A single record per CDR3 protein comes from TCRdb applying MiXCR to the 5' RACE reads. The sample lists 910,000 or so distinct CDR3 sequences, roughly 51% occurring once. Sequenced: blood. Receptors originate from a woman aged 60-75 years in good health. The CDR3 runs from the conserved cysteine through the conserved F or W. Fields, in order: V gene, clone size, D gene, J gene, CDR3 protein, CDR3 DNA. A D gene is named only where the DNA matches it firmly. Size is stated for part of the rows, as once, few or many counts, or as a class when the clone is expanded.

V gene: TRBV24-1
clone size: NA
D gene: TRBD2
J gene: TRBJ2-1
CDR3 protein: CATSDAGTSGREQFF
CDR3 DNA: TGTGCCACCAGTGACGCCGGGACTAGTGGTCGTGAGCAGTTCTTC

V gene: TRBV6-2/TRBV6-3
clone size: NA
D gene: NA
J gene: TRBJ2-2
CDR3 protein: CASSYRTVAGAGELFF
CDR3 DNA: TGTGCCAGCAGTTACCGAACGGTGGCAGGGGCCGGGGAGCTGTTTTTT

V gene: TRBV20-1
clone size: once
D gene: NA
J gene: TRBJ2-3
CDR3 protein: CSAHGASTDTQYF
CDR3 DNA: TGCAGTGCGCACGGGGCTAGCACAGATACGCAGTATTTT

V gene: TRBV6-5
clone size: many
D gene: TRBD2
J gene: TRBJ2-5
CDR3 protein: CASSWSSGLQETQYF
CDR3 DNA: TGTGCCAGCAGTTGGTCTAGCGGGCTCCAAGAGACCCAGTACTTC

V gene: TRBV6-5
clone size: NA
D gene: NA
J gene: TRBJ1-2
CDR3 protein: CASSYSGRYGYTF
CDR3 DNA: TGTGCCAGCAGTTACAGCGGGCGATATGGCTACACCTTC

V gene: TRBV2
clone size: few
D gene: TRBD1
J gene: TRBJ2-7
CDR3 protein: CASRQGALGEQYF
CDR3 DNA: TGTGCCAGCAGACAGGGGGCTCTCGGGGAGCAGTACTTC

V gene: TRBV20-1
clone size: NA
D gene: NA
J gene: TRBJ1-5
CDR3 protein: CSARGAIGNQPQHF
CDR3 DNA: TGCAGTGCTCGGGGGGCAATCGGCAATCAGCCCCAGCATTTT

V gene: TRBV20-1
clone size: NA
D gene: TRBD2
J gene: TRBJ2-7
CDR3 protein: CSVTGTSYEQYF
CDR3 DNA: TGCAGTGTAACCGGGACTAGCTACGAGCAGTACTTC

V gene: TRBV10-3
clone size: NA
D gene: TRBD1
J gene: TRBJ2-7
CDR3 protein: CAISEPGTGSYEQYF
CDR3 DNA: TGTGCCATCAGTGAGCCCGGGACAGGCTCCTACGAGCAGTACTTC

V gene: TRBV9
clone size: NA
D gene: NA
J gene: TRBJ2-1
CDR3 protein: CASSVSLGDEQFF
CDR3 DNA: TGTGCCAGCAGCGTAAGCTTGGGGGATGAGCAGTTCTTC

V gene: TRBV20-1
clone size: NA
D gene: TRBD2
J gene: TRBJ2-1
CDR3 protein: CSARVPSGRGSYNEQFF
CDR3 DNA: TGCAGTGCTAGAGTTCCTAGCGGGAGGGGCTCCTACAATGAGCAGTTCTTC

V gene: TRBV5-1
clone size: many
D gene: NA
J gene: TRBJ2-7
CDR3 protein: CASSMEGFATEQYF
CDR3 DNA: TGCGCCAGCAGCATGGAAGGGTTCGCAACCGAGCAGTACTTC

V gene: TRBV10-2
clone size: NA
D gene: TRBD2
J gene: TRBJ2-7
CDR3 protein: CASSEYGGGSGEQYF
CDR3 DNA: TGCGCCAGCAGTGAGTATGGGGGAGGGTCCGGCGAGCAGTACTTC

V gene: TRBV20-1
clone size: NA
D gene: NA
J gene: TRBJ2-1
CDR3 protein: CSARDFRRAEQFF
CDR3 DNA: TGCAGTGCCCGGGACTTCAGAAGGGCTGAGCAGTTCTTC

V gene: TRBV7-9
clone size: few
D gene: TRBD1
J gene: TRBJ1-2
CDR3 protein: CASSLRDSEGYTF
CDR3 DNA: TGTGCCAGCAGCTTAAGGGACAGCGAAGGCTACACCTTC

V gene: TRBV7-8
clone size: NA
D gene: TRBD2
J gene: TRBJ2-5
CDR3 protein: CASSLAGGSYEQHF
CDR3 DNA: TGTGCCAGCAGCCTAGCGGGAGGAAGCTACGAGCAGCACTTC

V gene: TRBV5-1
clone size: NA
D gene: TRBD2
J gene: TRBJ2-6
CDR3 protein: CASSSRGGMAGANVLTF
CDR3 DNA: TGCGCCAGCAGCTCCCGGGGAGGGATGGCTGGGGCCAACGTCCTGACTTTC

V gene: TRBV7-3
clone size: NA
D gene: NA
J gene: TRBJ2-6
CDR3 protein: CASSRWSLYPGANVLTF
CDR3 DNA: TGTGCCAGCAGCAGATGGAGCCTGTACCCTGGGGCCAACGTCCTGACTTTC

V gene: TRBV4-1
clone size: few
D gene: TRBD2
J gene: TRBJ2-7
CDR3 protein: CASSQDRGVRGIEQYF
CDR3 DNA: TGCGCCAGCAGCCAAGATCGGGGGGTCCGAGGCATCGAGCAGTACTTC

V gene: TRBV10-3
clone size: NA
D gene: TRBD2
J gene: TRBJ2-7
CDR3 protein: CAIRPGLAGNSYEQYF
CDR3 DNA: TGTGCCATCAGGCCAGGACTAGCGGGGAACTCCTACGAGCAGTACTTC

V gene: TRBV5-5
clone size: NA
D gene: NA
J gene: TRBJ1-2
CDR3 protein: CASSLERQIYGYTF
CDR3 DNA: TGTGCCAGCAGCTTGGAGCGGCAGATCTATGGCTACACCTTC

V gene: TRBV4-2
clone size: NA
D gene: NA
J gene: TRBJ2-2
CDR3 protein: CASSQDPARTGELFF
CDR3 DNA: TGTGCCAGCAGCCAAGACCCAGCCCGGACCGGGGAGCTGTTTTTT

V gene: TRBV15
clone size: NA
D gene: TRBD2
J gene: TRBJ2-3
CDR3 protein: CATSASGRSDTQYF
CDR3 DNA: TGTGCCACCAGTGCTAGCGGGAGATCCGATACGCAGTATTTT

V gene: TRBV3-1
clone size: few
D gene: NA
J gene: TRBJ1-2
CDR3 protein: CASSQHGLNYGYTF
CDR3 DNA: TGTGCCAGCAGCCAACACGGGTTAAACTATGGCTACACCTTC

V gene: TRBV15
clone size: NA
D gene: NA
J gene: TRBJ2-7
CDR3 protein: CATSREGLAYEQYF
CDR3 DNA: TGTGCCACCAGCAGAGAGGGGCTAGCCTACGAGCAGTACTTC

V gene: TRBV18
clone size: NA
D gene: NA
J gene: TRBJ2-7
CDR3 protein: CASSPSGGISYEQYF
CDR3 DNA: TGTGCCAGCTCACCATCAGGCGGGATCTCCTATGAGCAGTACTTC

V gene: TRBV7-2
clone size: few
D gene: NA
J gene: TRBJ2-1
CDR3 protein: CASSVRVGTPYNEQFF
CDR3 DNA: TGTGCCAGCAGCGTGAGAGTCGGGACACCATACAATGAGCAGTTCTTC

V gene: TRBV7-3
clone size: NA
D gene: NA
J gene: TRBJ2-5
CDR3 protein: CASSLARTAGETQYF
CDR3 DNA: TGTGCCAGCAGCTTAGCCCGGACGGCTGGGGAGACCCAGTACTTC

V gene: TRBV28
clone size: NA
D gene: NA
J gene: TRBJ2-2
CDR3 protein: CASGPHGFGELFF
CDR3 DNA: TGTGCCAGCGGTCCTCATGGTTTTGGGGAGCTGTTTTTT

V gene: TRBV5-1
clone size: NA
D gene: TRBD1
J gene: TRBJ2-1
CDR3 protein: CASSLPTGALHNEQFF
CDR3 DNA: TGCGCCAGCAGCCTCCCGACAGGGGCGCTCCACAATGAGCAGTTCTTC

V gene: TRBV30
clone size: NA
D gene: TRBD1
J gene: TRBJ1-2
CDR3 protein: CAWGQANYGYTF
CDR3 DNA: TGTGCCTGGGGACAGGCTAACTATGGCTACACCTTC

V gene: TRBV20-1
clone size: NA
D gene: NA
J gene: TRBJ2-3
CDR3 protein: CSARDRVFSDTQYF
CDR3 DNA: TGCAGTGCTAGAGATAGGGTCTTCTCAGATACGCAGTATTTT

V gene: TRBV28
clone size: NA
D gene: TRBD1
J gene: TRBJ2-1
CDR3 protein: CASSPRGQGLGEQFF
CDR3 DNA: TGTGCCAGCAGTCCCCGGGGACAGGGGTTGGGTGAGCAGTTCTTC

V gene: TRBV28
clone size: NA
D gene: TRBD1
J gene: TRBJ2-7
CDR3 protein: CASRQGGQANYEQYF
CDR3 DNA: TGTGCCAGCAGACAAGGGGGACAGGCCAACTACGAGCAGTACTTC

V gene: TRBV4-1
clone size: NA
D gene: TRBD2
J gene: TRBJ2-3
CDR3 protein: CASSRGLAGGDFTDTQYF
CDR3 DNA: TGCGCCAGCAGCCGGGGACTAGCGGGAGGGGACTTCACAGATACGCAGTATTTT

V gene: TRBV2
clone size: NA
D gene: NA
J gene: TRBJ2-3
CDR3 protein: CASSELRRGDTQYF
CDR3 DNA: TGTGCCAGCAGTGAGCTGCGTAGAGGAGATACGCAGTATTTT

V gene: TRBV6-2/TRBV6-3
clone size: few
D gene: NA
J gene: TRBJ2-6
CDR3 protein: CASSYTGAINVLTF
CDR3 DNA: TGTGCCAGCAGCTATACGGGAGCTATAAACGTCCTGACTTTC

V gene: TRBV6-5
clone size: NA
D gene: TRBD2
J gene: TRBJ2-7
CDR3 protein: CASSYSITSGRNEQYF
CDR3 DNA: TGTGCCAGCAGTTACTCGATTACTAGCGGGAGAAATGAGCAGTACTTC

V gene: TRBV5-1
clone size: NA
D gene: TRBD2
J gene: TRBJ2-1
CDR3 protein: CVSRVGTSGQWNEQFF
CDR3 DNA: TGCGTCAGTCGAGTCGGGACTAGCGGGCAATGGAATGAGCAGTTCTTC

V gene: TRBV29-1
clone size: NA
D gene: NA
J gene: TRBJ1-2
CDR3 protein: CSVEGGYYGYTF
CDR3 DNA: TGCAGCGTTGAGGGGGGATACTATGGCTACACCTTC

V gene: TRBV7-2
clone size: many
D gene: NA
J gene: TRBJ2-7
CDR3 protein: CASSLAANSYEQYF
CDR3 DNA: TGTGCCAGCAGCTTAGCGGCTAACTCCTACGAGCAGTACTTC

V gene: TRBV25-1
clone size: few
D gene: NA
J gene: TRBJ2-3
CDR3 protein: CASSEHSLTDTQYF
CDR3 DNA: TGTGCCAGCAGTGAACACAGCTTGACAGATACGCAGTATTTT

V gene: TRBV25-1
clone size: once
D gene: TRBD1
J gene: TRBJ2-5
CDR3 protein: CASSELGTGQETQYF
CDR3 DNA: TGTGCCAGCAGTGAATTGGGGACAGGACAAGAGACCCAGTACTTC

V gene: TRBV10-3
clone size: NA
D gene: NA
J gene: TRBJ1-6
CDR3 protein: CAISESVGREGSPLHF
CDR3 DNA: TGTGCCATCAGTGAGAGCGTGGGCAGGGAAGGTTCACCCCTCCACTTT

V gene: TRBV4-2
clone size: few
D gene: TRBD1
J gene: TRBJ2-1
CDR3 protein: CASSPAILQGSIGNEQFF
CDR3 DNA: TGTGCCAGCAGCCCTGCGATCTTACAGGGGTCCATTGGTAATGAGCAGTTCTTC

V gene: TRBV6-5
clone size: NA
D gene: NA
J gene: TRBJ2-1
CDR3 protein: CASSYSGGLDNEQFF
CDR3 DNA: TGTGCCAGCAGTTACTCCGGCGGGCTAGACAATGAGCAGTTCTTC

V gene: TRBV5-1
clone size: few
D gene: NA
J gene: TRBJ1-2
CDR3 protein: CASSLETGLGGYTF
CDR3 DNA: TGCGCCAGCAGCTTGGAAACAGGGCTGGGAGGCTACACCTTC

V gene: TRBV29-1
clone size: few
D gene: NA
J gene: TRBJ2-1
CDR3 protein: CSVARTRKSNNEQFF
CDR3 DNA: TGCAGCGTGGCCCGGACCCGCAAATCTAACAATGAGCAGTTCTTC

V gene: TRBV6-2/TRBV6-3
clone size: NA
D gene: NA
J gene: TRBJ2-7
CDR3 protein: CASSYGLHYEQYF
CDR3 DNA: TGTGCCAGCAGTTACGGGCTACACTACGAGCAGTACTTC

V gene: TRBV13
clone size: few
D gene: NA
J gene: TRBJ2-5
CDR3 protein: CASSLALQGGTQYF
CDR3 DNA: TGTGCCAGCAGCCTAGCCCTCCAAGGTGGGACCCAGTACTTC

V gene: TRBV5-1
clone size: once
D gene: NA
J gene: TRBJ2-1
CDR3 protein: CASSYRRPASDEQFF
CDR3 DNA: TGCGCCAGCAGCTATCGGCGGCCAGCCTCGGATGAGCAGTTCTTC

V gene: TRBV27
clone size: NA
D gene: NA
J gene: TRBJ2-7
CDR3 protein: CASSLVSPLYEQYF
CDR3 DNA: TGTGCCAGCAGTTTGGTCTCCCCGCTCTACGAGCAGTACTTC

V gene: TRBV7-3
clone size: NA
D gene: NA
J gene: TRBJ2-1
CDR3 protein: CASSQKGVAYNEQFF
CDR3 DNA: TGTGCCAGCAGCCAAAAGGGGGTAGCCTACAATGAGCAGTTCTTC